These 32 T cell receptor beta chains came from one sample sequenced in a study of T cell responses to AZD1222 COVID-19 vaccine (dated by TCRdb to the early 2020s). The library was made by the immunoSEQ multiplex PCR assay. TCRdb obtained this table from immuneACCESS and retained in-frame rearrangements with V and J assigned. These tables miss some clones; where compared with another copy, unresolved V genes account for less than half of the shortfall, and the remainder is unexplained. In all, the sample holds some 91,000 clones, and under 90% of those were seen once. Roughly 2.5% of the sample belongs to the ten largest clones. The time point label here, explained by the study, means: baseline before first vaccination. This specimen consisted of peripheral blood, obtained on day 0 of AZD1222 vaccination. The receptors originated from an adult in good health.

The chain combines TRBV20-1 with TRBJ1-1; D ambiguous. Germline values: CDR1 DFQATT, CDR2 SNEGSKA (reference sequence). The ends were cut back, 5 bases at V and 2 bases at J, with 6 bases in the middle. This CDR3 region has 11 residues. The CDR3 sequence: CSAPFNTEAFF. As DNA, the CDR3 is TGCAGTGCTCCTTTTAACACTGAAGCTTTCTTT.

This clone occurred once. The chain recombines TRBV10-2 with TRBJ2-5, with 9 bases aligning to TRBD2. Trimming cost V 4 bases and J 5 bases; bases outside gene matches: 8. This CDR3 has 15 residues. The germline V gene has CDR1 WSHSY and CDR2 SAAADI. The DNA for the CDR3 is TGCGCCAGCAGTGGCGGCCTAGCGGGAATGGAGACCCAGTACTTC. This translates into CASSGGLAGMETQYF.

This clone was observed a handful of times. The chain is built from TRBV2 and TRBJ1-1; D ambiguous. The V end lost 4 bases, the J end lost 11 bases, and 14 bases lay between the germline ends. Per the germline V gene, CDR1 is SNHLY and CDR2 is FYNNEI. The CDR3 is made up of 12 amino acids. CDR3 DNA sequence: TGTGCCAGCAGTGTAACCCAAATGGAGGCTTTCTTT. Translating it yields CASSVTQMEAFF.

This chain uses TRBV11-2 with TRBJ2-7; D is undetermined. The CDR3 covers 16 residues. The germline V gene encodes CDR1 SGHAT and CDR2 FQNNGV. V was pared by 5 bases and J by 2 bases, with 19 bases between. In DNA, the CDR3 is TGTGCCAGCAGCCCAACGGTGCTGGACGGAACCTACGAGCAGTACTTC. The encoded protein is CASSPTVLDGTYEQYF.

For the CDR3, the DNA is TGTGCCAGCAGCGAACACCAAAGGGCCCAAGAAAAACTGTTTTTT. It translates to CASSEHQRAQEKLFF. The chain employs TRBV4-2 and TRBJ1-4; D ambiguous. This CDR3 comprises 15 residues. CDR1 is LGHNA, CDR2 YNFKEQ, per germline. The germline V and J ends were trimmed by 5 bases and 8 bases, with 18 bases remaining between them.

The CDR3 DNA follows: TGTGCCAGCAGCTTAATGTGGCCGGGACTAGCGGGAGTCGACACCGGGGAGCTGTTTTTT. Encoded protein: CASSLMWPGLAGVDTGELFF. This chain uses TRBV13 with TRBJ2-2, with 14 bases identical to TRBD2. This CDR3 comprises 20 residues. Trimming cost V 2 bases and J 3 bases; bases outside gene matches: 11. Germline V gene data show CDR1 as PRHDT and CDR2 as FYEKMQ (reference sequence).

The chain links TRBV3-1 (or the pseudogene TRBV3-2) to TRBJ2-1, with D possibly matching TRBD2 (5 bases). V shed 0 bases and J shed 5 bases, with 17 bases lying between them. The CDR3 consists of 17 residues. CDR1 LGHDT and CDR2 YNNKEL come from the germline V gene (reference sequence). The CDR3 sequence is CASSQDKVASLNNEQFF. The CDR3 DNA follows: TGTGCCAGCAGCCAAGATAAGGTAGCGTCCCTCAACAATGAGCAGTTCTTC.

The chain is built from TRBV2 and TRBJ1-4, with 7 bases that match TRBD1. The ends lost 8 bases at V and 6 bases at J; junction bases unmatched: 9. Germline CDR1 is SNHLY and CDR2 is FYNNEI. The CDR3 consists of 14 residues. CDR3 DNA: TGTGCCAGCGGACCCGGGACAGTGCATGAAAAACTGTTTTTT. Translating it yields CASGPGTVHEKLFF.

The V call is TRBV19, the J call TRBJ2-7; TRBD2 matches at 8 bases. The CDR3 is 15 amino acids. The V gene end was trimmed by 7 bases and the J gene end by 0 bases; junction bases not matched to a gene: 8. Germline CDR1 and CDR2: LNHDA and SQIVND (reference sequence). The CDR3 region has the DNA TGTGCCAGTATGAGCGGGGGTCCCCTCTCCTACGAGCAGTACTTC. Amino acids: CASMSGGPLSYEQYF.

J is TRBJ2-6 and V is TRBV5-1; D not resolved. Germline V gene data show CDR1 as SGHRS and CDR2 as YFSETQ. V lost 4 bases, J lost 4 bases, and 9 bases lay in between. CDR3 size: 14 residues. CDR3 coding DNA: TGCGCCAGCAGCCCCACCGCCGGGGCCAACGTCCTGACTTTC. It codes for CASSPTAGANVLTF.

The V call is TRBV27, the J call TRBJ2-2; TRBD2 matches 13 bases. Per the germline V gene, CDR1 is MNHEY and CDR2 is SMNVEV (reference sequence). With 6 bases clipped from V and 7 bases from J, the junction kept 8 bases outside the gene matches. The CDR3 covers 16 residues. CDR3: CASRPLAGGPGGELFF. The CDR3 region has the DNA TGTGCCAGCAGGCCACTAGCGGGGGGGCCTGGCGGGGAGCTGTTTTTT.

V usage is TRBV19 and J usage is TRBJ1-4; no reliable D call. In germline, CDR1 is LNHDA, CDR2 SQIVND (reference sequence). The CDR3 consists of 15 residues. The V end was cut by 5 bases, the J end by 0 bases, with 10 bases between. The CDR3 DNA reads as TGTGCCAGTAGTGGTAGAGGTGCAACTAATGAAAAACTGTTTTTT. Translated, it gives CASSGRGATNEKLFF.

The chain is built from TRBV7-9 and TRBJ1-2, with D uncertain. V was clipped by 4 bases and J by 0 bases, with 18 bases between them. The germline V gene encodes CDR1 SEHNR and CDR2 FQNEAQ (reference sequence). The length of the CDR3 is 17 residues. In DNA form, the CDR3 reads TGTGCCAGCAGCTCCGGCCATCCCTACCTTTCTAACTATGGCTACACCTTC. The encoded protein is CASSSGHPYLSNYGYTF.

The rearrangement uses TRBV12-3 or TRBV12-4 and TRBJ2-1; D is perhaps TRBD1 (6 bases). The CDR3 has 13 amino acids. The V end was cut by 5 bases, the J end by 7 bases, with 12 bases between. The CDR3 here is CASSLNTGNEQFF. CDR3 nucleotides: TGTGCCAGCAGTCTAAATACAGGGAATGAGCAGTTCTTC.

This clone appeared once. The genes are TRBV18 and TRBJ2-7; D unclear. The length of the CDR3 is 13 residues. CDR1 KGHSH and CDR2 LQKENI come from the germline V gene. The V gene lost 6 bases and the J gene lost 2 bases, with 11 bases spanning the gap. The CDR3 loop reads CASSRGAAYEQYF. The CDR3 bases are TGTGCCAGCTCCCGCGGTGCGGCCTACGAGCAGTACTTC.

The chain recombines TRBV19 with TRBJ1-1; no definite D call. CDR1 LNHDA and CDR2 SQIVND come from the germline V gene (reference sequence). This CDR3 is 13 amino acids long. The V gene lost 3 bases and the J gene lost 5 bases, with 10 bases spanning the gap. CDR3 residues: CASSIRASTEAFF. The CDR3 nucleotides read TGTGCCAGTAGTATTCGGGCGTCGACTGAAGCTTTCTTT. The variable domain in full, with the rest retrieved from reference TRBV19 and TRBJ1-1, is DGGITQSPKYLFRKEGQNVTLSCEQNLNHDAMYWYRQDPGQGLRLIYYSQIVNDFQKGDIAEGYSVSREKKESFPLTVTSAQKNPTAFYLCASSIRASTEAFFGQGTRLTVV.

The rearrangement joins TRBV29-1 to TRBJ1-1; possibly TRBD1 for D (5 bases). The CDR3 extends over 12 amino acids. The V end was cut by 3 bases, the J end by 7 bases, with 12 bases between. Per germline, CDR1 SQVTM and CDR2 ANQGSEA. This CDR3 reads CSVDPGQGEAFF. Written as DNA, the CDR3 is TGCAGCGTTGACCCGGGTCAGGGTGAAGCTTTCTTT.

This chain links TRBV18 with TRBJ2-7, with D unclear. Germline V lookup: CDR1 KGHSH, CDR2 LQKENI. The V and J ends lost 3 bases and 8 bases respectively, with 11 bases between them. The CDR3 contains 12 residues. CDR3 protein: CASSPVGYQQYF. In nucleotides, the CDR3 is TGTGCCAGCTCACCTGTCGGGTATCAGCAGTACTTC.

This clone was seen a single time. The rearrangement links TRBV28 to TRBJ2-1; 7 nucleotides align to TRBD2. This CDR3 is built from 16 residues. The germline V gene encodes CDR1 MDHEN and CDR2 SYDVKM. V shed 8 bases and J 5 bases; nucleotides not matched to a gene: 15. The DNA of the CDR3 is TGTGCCAGCTCCTTGGCCGGGGCGGGAGTCAACAATGAGCAGTTCTTC. Its protein product is CASSLAGAGVNNEQFF.

The V gene is TRBV9, the J gene TRBJ2-2; 9 nucleotides line up with TRBD1. This CDR3 has 15 amino acids. Losses at the gene ends were 2 bases for V and 7 bases for J; bases not matched to a gene: 6. CDR1 SGDLS and CDR2 YYNGEE come from the germline V gene. This CDR3 reads CASSVGQGWNGELFF. As DNA, the CDR3 is TGTGCCAGCAGCGTCGGACAGGGGTGGAACGGGGAGCTGTTTTTT.

The chain combines TRBV6-2 or TRBV6-3 with TRBJ2-7, with 13 bases fitting TRBD2. The V and J ends lost 2 bases and 9 bases, in that order; junction bases with no gene match: 4. Germline V gene lookup returns CDR1 MNHEY and CDR2 SVGEGT. The CDR3 covers 14 residues. CDR3 DNA sequence: TGTGCCAGCAGTTACGGACTAGCGGGGGCAGTGCAGTACTTC. Its translation: CASSYGLAGAVQYF.

The chain joins TRBV5-1 to TRBJ2-7; 7 positions agree with TRBD2. Germline V CDR1 and CDR2: SGHRS, YFSETQ. The V and J ends lost 4 bases and 1 base, in that order; junction bases with no gene match: 11. This CDR3 has 16 amino acids. CDR3 loop: CASSLGGAGVSYEQYF. CDR3 sequence (DNA): TGCGCCAGCAGCCTCGGAGGCGCGGGAGTATCCTACGAGCAGTACTTC.

The chain has TRBV18 and TRBJ2-7; 7 nucleotides match TRBD1. V shed 1 base, J shed 4 bases, and the junction held 13 bases outside the gene matches. The CDR3 is made up of 17 amino acids. The germline V gene encodes CDR1 KGHSH and CDR2 LQKENI. As DNA, the CDR3 is TGTGCCAGCTCACCACTAATTATTGGGGGACAGAGATACGAGCAGTACTTC. It specifies CASSPLIIGGQRYEQYF. Variable domain in full (rest from reference TRBV18 and TRBJ2-7): NAGVMQNPRHLVRRRGQEARLRCSPMKGHSHVYWYRQLPEEGLKFMVYLQKENIIDESGMPKERFSAEFPKEGPSILRIQQVVRGDSAAYFCASSPLIIGGQRYEQYFGPGTRLTVT.

The chain joins TRBV19 to TRBJ1-1; no clear D. Germline CDR1 is LNHDA and CDR2 is SQIVND (reference sequence). The CDR3 is made up of 15 amino acids. V dropped 6 bases and J dropped 0 bases, with 14 bases sitting between them. CDR3 sequence (DNA): TGTGCCAGTAGGCCCCTGGCGGAGATGAACACTGAAGCTTTCTTT. Residues: CASRPLAEMNTEAFF.

The chain has TRBV10-1 and TRBJ2-1; tentatively, D is TRBD2 (5 bases). The V end lost 0 bases, the J end lost 0 bases, and 12 bases lay between the germline ends. Germline CDR1 is WNHNN and CDR2 is SYGVQD (reference sequence). CDR3 length: 17 amino acids. The CDR3 spells CASSESASWYSYNEQFF. CDR3 nucleotides: TGCGCCAGCAGTGAGTCGGCTAGCTGGTACTCCTACAATGAGCAGTTCTTC.

The chain has TRBV3-1 (or the pseudogene TRBV3-2) and TRBJ1-2; D is unresolved. Trimming took off 0 bases at V and 2 bases at J, with 13 bases between the two ends. CDR1 is LGHDT and CDR2 is YNNKEL in the germline V gene (reference sequence). The CDR3 length is 16 residues. In DNA form, the CDR3 reads TGTGCCAGCAGCCAAGATCTTGGCGGCGGCAACTATGGCTACACCTTC. This codes for CASSQDLGGGNYGYTF.

This chain links TRBV7-9 with TRBJ2-7; TRBD2 is a possible D gene (6 bases). V lost 5 bases and J lost 6, with 11 bases in between. This CDR3 contains 12 residues. Germline lookup yields CDR1 SEHNR and CDR2 FQNEAQ (reference sequence). The CDR3 is CASSRTGVEQYF. CDR3 in DNA: TGTGCCAGCAGCCGGACGGGGGTCGAGCAGTACTTC.

The chain joins TRBV19 to TRBJ1-1; perhaps TRBD1 as D (5 bases). CDR3 length: 15 residues. CDR1 is LNHDA and CDR2 is SQIVND in the germline V gene (reference sequence). V was shortened by 6 bases and J by 6 bases, with 20 bases between the two germline ends. The CDR3 protein is CASRGIGRDSAEAFF. The CDR3, as DNA: TGTGCCAGTAGAGGGATTGGCAGGGATAGCGCTGAAGCTTTCTTT.

This rearrangement joins TRBV6-5 to TRBJ1-3; possibly TRBD1 for D (5 bases). V was clipped by 6 bases and J by 4 bases, with 16 bases between them. This CDR3 contains 15 residues. Germline CDR1 MNHEY, CDR2 SVGAGI. The DNA of the CDR3 is TGTGCCAGCAGGCTGGGGACGTCAGGGGGAAACACCATATATTTT. Protein product: CASRLGTSGGNTIYF.

This sequence joins TRBV6-1 and TRBJ2-7, with D perhaps matching TRBD2 (6 bases). Trimming removed 1 base from V and 4 bases from J, with 14 bases in between. CDR1 is MNHNS and CDR2 is SASEGT in the germline V gene. This CDR3 has 15 amino acids. The CDR3 coding sequence is TGTGCCAGCAGTGAAGATGGAGGGGCAGGTTACGAGCAGTACTTC. Translation: CASSEDGGAGYEQYF.

This chain joins TRBV6-1 and TRBJ1-4; D ambiguous. Germline values: CDR1 MNHNS, CDR2 SASEGT. The CDR3 loop spans 19 amino acids. Deletions cut 1 base from V and 5 bases from J, with 23 bases between. This CDR3 reads CASSEGGLGGYGMNEKLFF. For the CDR3, the DNA is TGTGCCAGCAGTGAAGGGGGTTTGGGAGGGTACGGGATGAATGAAAAACTGTTTTTT.

The chain recombines TRBV7-3 with TRBJ1-1; D ambiguous. V was cut by 5 bases and J by 2 bases, with 21 bases left in between. From germline, CDR1 is SGHTA and CDR2 FQGTGA. This CDR3 region has 17 residues. Written as DNA, the CDR3 is TGTGCCAGCAGCCCAACCCTTCGACGTCCGAATAACACTGAAGCTTTCTTT. Translating gives CASSPTLRRPNNTEAFF.